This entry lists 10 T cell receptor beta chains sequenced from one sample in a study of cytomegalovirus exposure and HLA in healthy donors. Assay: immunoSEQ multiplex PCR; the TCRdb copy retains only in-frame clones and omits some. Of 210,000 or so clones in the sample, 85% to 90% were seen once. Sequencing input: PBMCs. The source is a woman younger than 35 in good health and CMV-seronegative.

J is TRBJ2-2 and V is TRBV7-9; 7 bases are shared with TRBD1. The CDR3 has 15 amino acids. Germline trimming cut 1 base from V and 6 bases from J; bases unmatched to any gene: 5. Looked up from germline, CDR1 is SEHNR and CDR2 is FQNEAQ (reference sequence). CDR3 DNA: TGTGCCAGCAGCTTAGTACAGGGGCCCCCCGGGGAGCTGTTTTTT. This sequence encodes CASSLVQGPPGELFF.

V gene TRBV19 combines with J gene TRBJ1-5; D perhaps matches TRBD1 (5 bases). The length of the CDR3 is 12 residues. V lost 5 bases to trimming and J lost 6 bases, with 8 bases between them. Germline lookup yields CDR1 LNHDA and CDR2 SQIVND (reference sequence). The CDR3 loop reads CASSLGGQPQHF. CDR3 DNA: TGTGCCAGTAGTTTGGGGGGTCAGCCCCAGCATTTT. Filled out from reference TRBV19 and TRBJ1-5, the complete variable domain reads DGGITQSPKYLFRKEGQNVTLSCEQNLNHDAMYWYRQDPGQGLRLIYYSQIVNDFQKGDIAEGYSVSREKKESFPLTVTSAQKNPTAFYLCASSLGGQPQHFGDGTRLSIL.

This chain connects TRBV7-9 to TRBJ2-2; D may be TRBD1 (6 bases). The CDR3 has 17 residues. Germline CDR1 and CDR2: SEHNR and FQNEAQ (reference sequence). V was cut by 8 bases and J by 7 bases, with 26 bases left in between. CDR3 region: CASPTELTGSSGGELFF. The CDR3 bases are TGTGCCAGCCCCACCGAGCTAACAGGGAGTAGTGGCGGGGAGCTGTTTTTT. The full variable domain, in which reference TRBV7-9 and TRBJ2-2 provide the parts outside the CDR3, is DTGVSQNPRHKITKRGQNVTFRCDPISEHNRLYWYRQTLGQGPEFLTYFQNEAQLEKSRLLSDRFSAERPKGSFSTLEIQRTEQGDSAMYLCASPTELTGSSGGELFFGEGSRLTVL.

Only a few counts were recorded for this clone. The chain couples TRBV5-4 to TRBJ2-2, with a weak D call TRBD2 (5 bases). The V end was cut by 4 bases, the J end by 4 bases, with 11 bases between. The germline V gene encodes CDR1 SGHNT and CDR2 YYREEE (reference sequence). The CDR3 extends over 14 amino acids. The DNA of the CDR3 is TGTGCCAGCAGCCCGGGGATCGTCACCGGGGAGCTGTTTTTT. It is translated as CASSPGIVTGELFF.

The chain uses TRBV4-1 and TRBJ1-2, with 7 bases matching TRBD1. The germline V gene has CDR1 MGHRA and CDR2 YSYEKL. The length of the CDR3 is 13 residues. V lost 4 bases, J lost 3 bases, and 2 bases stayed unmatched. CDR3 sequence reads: CASSRQGYYGYTF. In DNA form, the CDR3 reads TGCGCCAGCAGCCGACAGGGCTACTATGGCTACACCTTC.

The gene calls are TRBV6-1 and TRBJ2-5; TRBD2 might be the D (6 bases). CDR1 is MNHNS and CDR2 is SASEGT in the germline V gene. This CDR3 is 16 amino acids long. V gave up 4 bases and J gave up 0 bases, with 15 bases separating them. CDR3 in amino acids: CASSVAVRGNQETQYF. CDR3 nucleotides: TGTGCCAGCAGTGTAGCGGTTAGGGGAAACCAAGAGACCCAGTACTTC.

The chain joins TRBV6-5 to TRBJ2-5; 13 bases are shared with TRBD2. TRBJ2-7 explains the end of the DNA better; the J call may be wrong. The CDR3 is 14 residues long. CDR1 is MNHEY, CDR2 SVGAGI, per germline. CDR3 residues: CASGRTSGSYEQYF. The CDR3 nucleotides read TGTGCCAGCGGAAGGACTAGCGGGAGCTACGAGCAGTACTTC.

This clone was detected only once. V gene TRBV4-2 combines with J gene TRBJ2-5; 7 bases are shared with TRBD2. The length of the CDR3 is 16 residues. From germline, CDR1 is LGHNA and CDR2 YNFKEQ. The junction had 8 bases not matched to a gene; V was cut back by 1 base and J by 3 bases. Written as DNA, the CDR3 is TGTGCCAGCAGCCAAGTAAATAGCGGGTCCAAAGAGACCCAGTACTTC. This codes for CASSQVNSGSKETQYF.

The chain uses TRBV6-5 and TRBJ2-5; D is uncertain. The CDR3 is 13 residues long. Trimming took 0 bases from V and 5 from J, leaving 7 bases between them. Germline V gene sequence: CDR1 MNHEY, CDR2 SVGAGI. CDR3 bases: TGTGCCAGCAGTTACTCGTCCGGGGAGACCCAGTACTTC. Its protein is CASSYSSGETQYF.

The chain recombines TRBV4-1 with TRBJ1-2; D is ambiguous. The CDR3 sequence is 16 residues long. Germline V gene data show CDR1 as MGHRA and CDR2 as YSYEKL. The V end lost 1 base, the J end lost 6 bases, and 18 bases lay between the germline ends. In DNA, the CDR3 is TGCGCCAGCAGCCAAGTCAGGAGACCGGGAAGGCATGGCTACACCTTC. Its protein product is CASSQVRRPGRHGYTF.